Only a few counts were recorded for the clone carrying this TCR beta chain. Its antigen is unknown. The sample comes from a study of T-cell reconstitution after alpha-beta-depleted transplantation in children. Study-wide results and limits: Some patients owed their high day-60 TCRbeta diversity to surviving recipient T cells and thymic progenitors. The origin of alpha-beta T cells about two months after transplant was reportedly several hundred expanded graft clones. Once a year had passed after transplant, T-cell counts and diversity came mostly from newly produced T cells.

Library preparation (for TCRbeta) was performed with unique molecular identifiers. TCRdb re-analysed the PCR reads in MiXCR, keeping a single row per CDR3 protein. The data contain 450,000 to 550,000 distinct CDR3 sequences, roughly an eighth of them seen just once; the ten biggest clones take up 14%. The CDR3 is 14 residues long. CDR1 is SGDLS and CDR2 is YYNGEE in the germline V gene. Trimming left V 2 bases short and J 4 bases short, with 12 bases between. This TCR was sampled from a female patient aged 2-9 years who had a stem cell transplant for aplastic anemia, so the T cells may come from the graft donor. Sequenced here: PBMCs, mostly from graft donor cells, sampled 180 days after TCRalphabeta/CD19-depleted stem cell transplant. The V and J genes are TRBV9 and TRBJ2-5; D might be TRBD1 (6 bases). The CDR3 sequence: CASSVRGRGETQYF. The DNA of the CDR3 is TGTGCCAGCAGCGTCAGGGGCCGGGGAGAGACCCAGTACTTC. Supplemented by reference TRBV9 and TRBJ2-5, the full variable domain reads DSGVTQTPKHLITATGQRVTLRCSPRSGDLSVYWYQQSLDQGLQFLIQYYNGEERAKGNILERFSAQQFPDLHSELNLSSLELGDSALYFCASSVRGRGETQYFGPGTRLLVL.